This passage covers 6 T cell receptor beta chains from one sample sequenced in a study of regulatory T cells in long-lasting Graves disease. Through Arm-PCR of CDR3 regions and iRepertoire HTBI primers, TCR beta libraries were built. From the multiplex PCR reads, TCRdb called clonotypes with MiXCR, one entry per CDR3 protein. In the table there are approximately 490,000 distinct CDR3 sequences, under 20% of which are singletons. Stated time point: newly diagnosed GD, antithyroid drugs for less than 3 months. PBMCs were the source of the RNA used for TCR sequencing. These data are also associated with another study on T cells in Graves' hyperthyroidism and ophthalmopathy.

The source was peripheral blood mononuclear cells (PBMCs), collected at new diagnosis, from a patient treated with antithyroid drugs. The receptors stem from a man aged 40-49 years with Graves disease.

This clonotype was counted ten times or more. The V gene is TRBV11-2, the J gene TRBJ2-7, with D perhaps matching TRBD1 or TRBD2 (5 bases each). The germline V gene encodes CDR1 SGHAT and CDR2 FQNNGV. V was clipped by 1 base and J by 3 bases, with 13 bases between them. The CDR3 is 15 amino acids. The DNA of the CDR3 is TGTGCCAGCAGCTTAGGGGACGGCTACTTCTACGAGCAGTACTTC. It translates to CASSLGDGYFYEQYF.

Turning to this clonotype: This may arise from a read error, as a much more abundant clone is one base away. The V call is TRBV3-1, the J call TRBJ2-1, with D hard to call. Near its end, the DNA agrees better with TRBJ2-5, so the J call may be wrong. CDR3 size: 14 residues. The germline gives CDR1 LGHDT, CDR2 YNNKEL (reference sequence). CDR3 loop: CASSQDRGREAQYF. The CDR3 DNA reads TGTGCCAGCAGCCAAGATCGAGGTCGAGAGGCCCAGTACTTC.

At least ten counts were recorded for this clonotype. The chain couples TRBV6-8 to TRBJ1-2; D call uncertain. The germline V gene has CDR1 MNHGY and CDR2 SAAAGT. V was clipped by 5 bases and J by 5 bases, with 9 bases between them. The CDR3 is 12 residues long. The CDR3 here is CASSRLRYGYTF. In DNA form, the CDR3 reads TGTGCCAGCAGTAGACTCAGGTATGGCTACACCTTC.

Many counts were recorded for this clonotype. An end of the junction does not agree with germline; a read error may underlie this. The V and J genes are TRBV28 and TRBJ1-4; unclear D gene. CDR3 length: 12 residues. Germline CDR1 reads MDHEN; CDR2 reads SYDVKM. The CDR3 DNA reads as TGTGCCAGCAGCCGACTGGACCCGGACCGGGTTTTT. Translation: CASSRLDPDRVF.

In its sample, this clonotype was seen many times. The rearrangement joins TRBV5-1 to TRBJ2-3; no reliable D call. Germline V gives CDR1 SGHRS, CDR2 YFSETQ. The CDR3 consists of 13 residues. Trimming removed 4 bases from V and 4 bases from J, with 10 bases in between. Here the CDR3 reads CASSLLRPDTQYF. The CDR3 bases are TGCGCCAGCAGCCTGCTAAGACCAGATACGCAGTATTTT.

This clonotype was seen repeatedly, ten times or more. The CDR3 sequence is CSALTIGETQYF. In DNA form, the CDR3 reads TGCAGTGCTCTTACCATTGGGGAGACCCAGTACTTC. The V call is TRBV20-1, the J call TRBJ2-5; D gene ambiguous. CDR1 DFQATT and CDR2 SNEGSKA come from the germline V gene (reference sequence). V lost 5 bases and J 5 bases, leaving 12 bases between the germline ends. CDR3 length equals 12 residues.